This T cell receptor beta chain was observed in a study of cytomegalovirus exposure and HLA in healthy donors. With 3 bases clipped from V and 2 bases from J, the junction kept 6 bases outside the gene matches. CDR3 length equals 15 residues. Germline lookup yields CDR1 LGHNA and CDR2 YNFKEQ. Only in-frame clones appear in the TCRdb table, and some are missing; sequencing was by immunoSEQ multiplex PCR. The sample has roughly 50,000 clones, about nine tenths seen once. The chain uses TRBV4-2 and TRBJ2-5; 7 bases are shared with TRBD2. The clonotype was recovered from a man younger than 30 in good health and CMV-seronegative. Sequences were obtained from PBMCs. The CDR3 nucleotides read TGTGCCAGCAGCCACCAGGGAGGGCGTCAAGAGACCCAGTACTTC. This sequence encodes CASSHQGGRQETQYF.